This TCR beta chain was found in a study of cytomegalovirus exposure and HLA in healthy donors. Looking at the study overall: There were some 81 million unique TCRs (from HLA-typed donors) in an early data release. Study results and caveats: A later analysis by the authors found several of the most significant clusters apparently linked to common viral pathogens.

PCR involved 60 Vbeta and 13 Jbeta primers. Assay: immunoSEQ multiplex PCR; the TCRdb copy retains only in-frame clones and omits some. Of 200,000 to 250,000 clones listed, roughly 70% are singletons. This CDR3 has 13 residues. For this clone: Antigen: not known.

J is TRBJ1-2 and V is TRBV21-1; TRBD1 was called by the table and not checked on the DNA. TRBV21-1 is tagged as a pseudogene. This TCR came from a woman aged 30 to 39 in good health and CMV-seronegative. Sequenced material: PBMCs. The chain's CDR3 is CASSRGRFYGYTF. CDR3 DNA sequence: TGTGCCAGCAGCAGGGGCAGATTCTATGGCTACACCTTC.